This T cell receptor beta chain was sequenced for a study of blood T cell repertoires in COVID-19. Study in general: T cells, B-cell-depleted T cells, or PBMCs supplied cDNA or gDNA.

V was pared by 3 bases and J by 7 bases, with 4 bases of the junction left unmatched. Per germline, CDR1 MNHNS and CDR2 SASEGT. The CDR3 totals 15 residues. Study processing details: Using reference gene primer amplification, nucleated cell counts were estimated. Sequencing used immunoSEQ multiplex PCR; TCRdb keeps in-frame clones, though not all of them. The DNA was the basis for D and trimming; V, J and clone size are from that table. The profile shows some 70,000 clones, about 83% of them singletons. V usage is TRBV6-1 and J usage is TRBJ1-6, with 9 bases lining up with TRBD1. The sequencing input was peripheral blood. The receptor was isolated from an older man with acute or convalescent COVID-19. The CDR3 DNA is TGTGCCAGCAGTGAGGGGACAGGGTCCAATTCACCCCTCCACTTT. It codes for CASSEGTGSNSPLHF.